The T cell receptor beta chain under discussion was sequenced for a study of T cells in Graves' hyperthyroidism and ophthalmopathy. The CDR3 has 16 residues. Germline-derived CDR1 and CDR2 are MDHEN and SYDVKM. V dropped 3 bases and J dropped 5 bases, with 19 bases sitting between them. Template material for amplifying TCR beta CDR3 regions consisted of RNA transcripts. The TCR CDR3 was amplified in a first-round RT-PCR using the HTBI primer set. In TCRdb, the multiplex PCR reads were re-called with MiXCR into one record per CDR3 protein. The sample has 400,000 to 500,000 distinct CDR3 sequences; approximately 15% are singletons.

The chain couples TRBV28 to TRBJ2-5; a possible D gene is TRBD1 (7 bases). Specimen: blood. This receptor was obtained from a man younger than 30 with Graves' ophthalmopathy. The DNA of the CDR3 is TGTGCCAGCAGTTTCCCTACAAGACAGGGAGGTGAGACCCAGTACTTC. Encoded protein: CASSFPTRQGGETQYF.